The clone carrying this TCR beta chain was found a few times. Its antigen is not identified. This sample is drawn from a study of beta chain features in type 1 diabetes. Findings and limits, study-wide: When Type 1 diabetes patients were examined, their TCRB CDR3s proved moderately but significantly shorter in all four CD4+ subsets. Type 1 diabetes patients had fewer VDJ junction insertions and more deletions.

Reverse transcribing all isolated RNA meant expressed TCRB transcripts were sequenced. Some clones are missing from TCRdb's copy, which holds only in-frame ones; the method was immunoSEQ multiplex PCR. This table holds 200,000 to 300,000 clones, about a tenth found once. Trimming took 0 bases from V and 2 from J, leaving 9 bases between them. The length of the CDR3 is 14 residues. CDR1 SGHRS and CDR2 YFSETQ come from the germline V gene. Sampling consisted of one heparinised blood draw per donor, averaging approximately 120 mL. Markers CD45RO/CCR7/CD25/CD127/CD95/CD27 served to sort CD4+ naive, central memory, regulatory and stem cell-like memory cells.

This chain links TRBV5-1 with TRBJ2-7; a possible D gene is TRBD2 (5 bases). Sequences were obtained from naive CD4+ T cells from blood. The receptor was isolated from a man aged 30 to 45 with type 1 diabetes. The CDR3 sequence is CASSLAGIPYEQYF. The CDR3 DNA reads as TGCGCCAGCAGCTTGGCGGGGATTCCCTACGAGCAGTACTTC.